This TCR beta chain was sequenced for a study of T cell responses to AZD1222 COVID-19 vaccine (dated by TCRdb to the early 2020s). For the wider study: Because spike-specific TCR depth and breadth did not differ between the two schedules, AZD1222 recipients who got a second dose at roughly 4 weeks were pooled with those who got a second dose at roughly 12 weeks. Trial participants were enrolled by age into subgroups of 18-55, 56-69 and 70-plus years, and around 150, 28 and 57 TCR-sequenced participants, respectively, were included in these subgroups. A total of around 240 trial participants underwent TCR sequencing, of whom 207 received two doses of AZD1222 and about 25 received two doses of the MenACWY control vaccine.

The CDR3 regions of human TCRbeta chains were subjected to immunosequencing. As for how the authors treated the data: TCRs in the repertoires were matched against a reference library of SARS-CoV-2-specific TCRs that had been generated with the MIRA antigen-specificity platform. Breadth was defined as the fraction of unique TCRs that were SARS-CoV-2-associated. Depth was defined as the fraction of total T cells that were SARS-CoV-2-associated. Using the MIRA data, each spike-specific TCR was mapped to the spike region that the TCR reacts to and placed in a CD4 or CD8 class. Log10-transformed breadth and depth values were compared by one-way ANOVA with Sidak's multiple comparisons tests. TCRdb's version of the immuneACCESS table is confined to in-frame rearrangements and falls short of the full clone set. An unresolved V gene accounts for under half of the shortfall where checked; the remainder is of unknown origin. V and J calls and clone size are those listed in that table; D and trimming were worked out from the DNA. The sample contains around 94,000 clones, 70% to 90% of them found a single time. The biggest ten clones account for 5% of the sample.

What the study reported, not specific to this receptor: In the small 56-69-year group, the increase in depth fell short of significance, most likely because of low power. Participants were mostly white British, with more females than males. The authors suggested clonal diversity may have been underestimated. Epitopes outside the regions mutated in the B.1.351 and B.1.1.7 variants were reportedly recognized by nearly half of the unique spike-specific TCRs. The vaccine-associated CD4 TCRs covered the entire spike protein, and the dominant responses fell in regions 160-218 and 743-854. Because no day 14 peak-response samples were available, the repertoires could be characterized only after the peak T cell response. Spike-specific TCR breadth and depth rose significantly after two AZD1222 doses compared with day 0 and with MenACWY recipients. Only 5 to 7 AZD1222 recipients were SARS-CoV-2 seropositive at baseline, limiting conclusions about previously exposed vaccinees.

Turning to this clone: What antigen it recognizes has not been identified. Nothing much larger sits one base from this clone, and base qualities are not available.

CDR1 and CDR2 are drawn from the germline V gene: SGHVS, FQNEAQ. Trimmed from V: 5 bases; trimmed from J: 0 bases; junction bases lacking a gene match: 4. The CDR3 runs 14 residues from the cysteine to the phenylalanine. Only the CDR3 DNA stays, 42 bases, in frame from base 1. Explained via the paper, the time point label denotes: baseline before first vaccination. Vaccinee samples came from UK trials COV001 and COV002, including a single-blind randomized controlled phase 2/3 trial of AZD1222 (ChAdOx1 nCoV-19) in healthy adults. For TCRbeta chain sequencing, PBMC samples from trial participants were taken at day 0 and at day 28 after the second dose.

The V gene is TRBV7-8 and the J gene is TRBJ2-7; 7 bases in the middle match TRBD2. The material sequenced was peripheral blood, taken on day 0 of AZD1222 vaccination. The clonotype was recovered from an adult in good health. This receptor carries the CDR3 CASSRGGSSYEQYF. The DNA is TGTGCCAGCAGCCGAGGCGGGAGCTCCTACGAGCAGTACTTC.